This T cell receptor (beta chain) was sequenced for a study of response to subunit inactivated influenza vaccine. Study results and limitations: Every seasonal influenza vaccination brings in few new T cells, the authors suggested.

A few counts support this clonotype. As yet, its antigen is unknown. Using its own MiXCR run on the RT-PCR reads, TCRdb lists one record per CDR3 protein. The sample lists about 700,000 distinct CDR3 sequences; roughly 13% were seen once. Trimming removed 3 bases at V and 7 bases at J, with 10 bases between. The CDR3 runs to 13 residues. The chain combines TRBV12-3 or TRBV12-4 with TRBJ1-5, with unresolved D. This TCR was sampled from a man over 45 who received an inactivated influenza vaccine. The sample was PBMCs from blood, taken less than 15 days before vaccination. This CDR3 reads CASSFIPRQPQHF. The CDR3 DNA follows: TGTGCCAGCAGTTTCATTCCCCGCCAGCCCCAGCATTTT.